These 11 T cell receptor beta chains came from one sample sequenced in a study of blood T cell repertoires in COVID-19. Some clones are missing from TCRdb's copy, which holds only in-frame ones; the method was immunoSEQ multiplex PCR. The sample holds fewer than 400,000 clones, 80% to 90% seen once. Sequenced sample: peripheral blood. These receptors came from a young man with active or convalescent COVID-19.

The rearrangement uses TRBV7-2 and TRBJ1-2; 10 nucleotides match TRBD1. The germline CDR1 and CDR2 sequences are SGHTA and FQGNSA. V shed 3 bases and J 8 bases; nucleotides not matched to a gene: 3. The CDR3 loop spans 13 amino acids. In DNA form, the CDR3 reads TGTGCCAGCAGCTTCGACAGGGGGCAAGGCTACACCTTC. Protein product: CASSFDRGQGYTF.

The rearrangement joins TRBV29-1 to TRBJ2-2, with 12 bases lining up with TRBD2. This CDR3 contains 15 residues. Unmatched junction bases numbered 8, after V lost 7 bases and J lost 5 bases. Germline V gene lookup returns CDR1 SQVTM and CDR2 ANQGSEA. The CDR3: CSGQLAGGGTGELFF. The CDR3 DNA follows: TGCAGCGGTCAACTAGCGGGAGGAGGAACCGGGGAGCTGTTTTTT.

CDR3 in DNA: TGTGCCAGCAGTGAATTTAGAGCGGGAGTTTATGAGCAGTTCTTC. It specifies CASSEFRAGVYEQFF. J is TRBJ2-1 and V is TRBV25-1; 8 bases map to TRBD2. The germline V gene encodes CDR1 MGHDK and CDR2 SYGVNS. The CDR3 is 15 amino acids. V lost 1 base to trimming and J lost 8 bases; unmatched junction nucleotides: 7.

The V call is TRBV28, the J call TRBJ1-5; tentative D call: TRBD1 (5 bases). The CDR3 consists of 14 residues. Germline values: CDR1 MDHEN, CDR2 SYDVKM. The V gene lost 7 bases and the J gene lost 6 bases, with 16 bases spanning the gap. CDR3 region: CASTSVGGFQPQHF. The CDR3 DNA is TGTGCCAGCACTTCAGTGGGGGGTTTTCAGCCCCAGCATTTT.

This chain connects TRBV3-1 (or the pseudogene TRBV3-2) to TRBJ2-7; D is possibly TRBD2 (5 bases). This CDR3 region has 16 residues. V lost 6 bases to trimming and J lost 0 bases, with 18 bases between them. Germline V CDR1 and CDR2: LGHDT, YNNKEL (reference sequence). The CDR3 loop reads CASRPAPGKSSYEQYF. The CDR3 DNA reads as TGTGCCAGCAGGCCTGCGCCGGGGAAGAGCTCCTACGAGCAGTACTTC.

This clone was detected only a few times. Here the CDR3 reads CASSRDGTQDGYTF. The CDR3 bases are TGTGCCAGCAGCCGGGACGGGACACAAGATGGCTACACCTTC. The rearrangement uses TRBV6-5 and TRBJ1-2, with D possibly matching TRBD1 (6 bases). V lost 6 bases and J lost 6, with 17 bases in between. Per the germline V gene, CDR1 is MNHEY and CDR2 is SVGAGI. The CDR3 covers 14 residues.

The chain links TRBV6-2 or TRBV6-3 to TRBJ1-5; TRBD1 might be the D (6 bases). The CDR3 totals 16 residues. The V gene's germline CDR1 is MNHEY and CDR2 SVGEGT. V was shortened by 6 bases and J by 4 bases, with 19 bases between the two germline ends. CDR3 sequence (DNA): TGTGCCAGCAGCCGAACCGGGACATTGGAGAATCAGCCCCAGCATTTT. It yields the protein CASSRTGTLENQPQHF.

This sequence joins TRBV9 and TRBJ1-5, with TRBD1 identical over 8 bases. CDR1 is SGDLS, CDR2 YYNGEE, per germline. The V segment lost 2 bases and the J segment 9 bases; nucleotides outside the gene matches: 7. CDR3 length equals 14 residues. CDR3 nucleotide sequence: TGTGCCAGCAGCGTTGGACAGGGTGGGCGGCCCCAGCATTTT. This gives the protein CASSVGQGGRPQHF.

V is TRBV7-6 and J is TRBJ2-3, with D possibly matching TRBD1 (5 bases). The CDR3 has 16 residues. Germline values: CDR1 SGHVS, CDR2 FNYEAQ. Trimming took off 0 bases at V and 0 bases at J, with 10 bases between the two ends. The CDR3 is CASSLAGRSSTDTQYF. The CDR3, as DNA: TGTGCCAGCAGCTTAGCGGGGCGGTCTAGCACAGATACGCAGTATTTT.

The V call is TRBV6-5, the J call TRBJ2-3; D perhaps matches TRBD1 (6 bases). The CDR3 consists of 13 residues. V lost 4 bases and J lost 3, with 8 bases in between. The germline CDR1 and CDR2 sequences are MNHEY and SVGAGI. This CDR3 is CASSSRGTDTQYF. CDR3 nucleotides: TGTGCCAGCAGTTCAAGGGGGACAGATACGCAGTATTTT.

The chain carries TRBV5-8 and TRBJ1-2; D unclear. Germline assignment: CDR1 SGHTS and CDR2 YDEGEE. This CDR3 is 13 amino acids long. The V and J ends lost 0 bases and 6 bases respectively, with 9 bases between them. CDR3 DNA: TGTGCCAGCAGCTTGGCAGTGTCTGATGGCTACACCTTC. Translating gives CASSLAVSDGYTF. Looking up the rest from reference TRBV5-8 and TRBJ1-2 gives the full variable domain: EAGVTQSPTHLIKTRGQQATLRCSPISGHTSVYWYQQALGLGLQFLLWYDEGEERNRGNFPPRFSGRQFPNYSSELNVNALELEDSALYLCASSLAVSDGYTFGSGTRLTVV.